One and the same sample provided the 28 T cell receptor beta chains below, sequenced in a study of early T cells in non-severe SARS-CoV-2 infection. In TCRdb, the 5' RACE reads were re-called with MiXCR into one record per CDR3 protein. The sample has more than 50,000 distinct CDR3 sequences, approximately 11% seen once. Input material: whole blood. The source of these receptors is an adult who was a healthcare worker with PCR-confirmed SARS-CoV-2 infection or an uninfected control (not recorded which).

The sample holds a few counts of this clonotype. The V gene is TRBV7-3, the J gene TRBJ2-2, with D uncertain. Deletions cut 4 bases from V and 1 base from J, with 10 bases between. The CDR3 runs to 15 residues. Germline values: CDR1 SGHTA, CDR2 FQGTGA. The CDR3 sequence is CASSYPGQNTGELFF. CDR3 nucleotides: TGTGCCAGCAGCTATCCAGGCCAGAACACCGGGGAGCTGTTTTTT.

This clonotype has at least ten counts. The CDR3 nucleotides are TGTGCCAGCTCCCCCGATAGACAGTACGAGCAGTACTTC. It codes for CASSPDRQYEQYF. The gene calls are TRBV18 and TRBJ2-7; possibly TRBD1 for D (5 bases). This CDR3 comprises 13 residues. Germline V gives CDR1 KGHSH, CDR2 LQKENI. V shed 6 bases and J shed 4 bases, with 13 bases lying between them.

This chain connects TRBV20-1 to TRBJ1-1, with a possible D match to TRBD1 (5 bases). Germline CDR1 DFQATT, CDR2 SNEGSKA (reference sequence). CDR3 length equals 13 residues. V was pared by 6 bases and J by 1 base, with 12 bases between. DNA for the CDR3: TGCAGTGCCCTGACCGACAGGAACACTGAAGCTTTCTTT. Its translation: CSALTDRNTEAFF.

The genes are TRBV29-1 and TRBJ2-7; weak D call: TRBD2 (6 bases). The CDR3 is 13 residues long. V lost 8 bases and J lost 7, with 21 bases in between. Germline lookup yields CDR1 SQVTM and CDR2 ANQGSEA. The CDR3 coding sequence is TGCAGCACTAGGGAGGCCCCGTTCGGGGAGCAGTACTTC. It encodes CSTREAPFGEQYF.

Ten or more counts support this clonotype. J is TRBJ1-1 and V is TRBV5-6; no definite D call. The CDR3 runs 12 residues. V shed 2 bases and J shed 8 bases, with 10 bases lying between them. Germline V lookup: CDR1 SGHDT, CDR2 YYEEEE. The CDR3 is CASSLGVQEAFF. CDR3 DNA: TGTGCCAGCAGCTTAGGTGTCCAGGAAGCTTTCTTT.

As regards this clonotype: A read error may explain this, as a much larger clone is one base away. The gene calls are TRBV7-9 and TRBJ1-6, with D hard to call. V dropped 3 bases and J dropped 7 bases, with 7 bases sitting between them. Germline lookup yields CDR1 SEHNR and CDR2 FQNEAQ (reference sequence). The CDR3 is 13 residues long. CDR3 nucleotides: TGTGCCAGCAGCTTTGAAGGGAATTCACCCCTCCACTTT. Protein product: CASSFEGNSPLHF.

This clonotype was counted ten times or more. The chain links TRBV6-5 to TRBJ2-1; tentative D call: TRBD1 (6 bases). Germline V gene lookup returns CDR1 MNHEY and CDR2 SVGAGI. Trimming removed 0 bases from V and 4 bases from J, with 13 bases in between. This CDR3 has 16 residues. The CDR3 bases are TGTGCCAGCAGTTACTCGACGTTCGGACAGTACAATGAGCAGTTCTTC. It codes for CASSYSTFGQYNEQFF.

This chain uses TRBV28 with TRBJ2-7; D perhaps matches TRBD2 (5 bases). Trimming cost V 0 bases and J 2 bases, with 11 bases left between them. The CDR3 is 15 residues long. Germline V gene lookup returns CDR1 MDHEN and CDR2 SYDVKM. The CDR3, as DNA: TGTGCCAGCAGTTTATGGACTACGGGCGCCTACGAGCAGTACTTC. Translation: CASSLWTTGAYEQYF.

This clonotype was counted between two and nine times. The chain uses TRBV6-6 and TRBJ2-7, with D perhaps TRBD2 (5 bases). CDR3 length: 15 residues. Looked up from germline, CDR1 is MNHNY and CDR2 is SVGAGI (reference sequence). The germline V and J ends were trimmed by 0 bases and 6 bases, with 15 bases remaining between them. CDR3 DNA sequence: TGTGCCAGCAGTTACTCGATCACGGGGAGTGCCGAGCAGTACTTC. Translating gives CASSYSITGSAEQYF.

There are many counts of this clonotype. The chain couples TRBV5-5 to TRBJ2-1; D not certain. The germline gives CDR1 SGHKS, CDR2 YYEKEE (reference sequence). The CDR3 has 17 amino acids. The V and J ends lost 4 bases and 0 bases respectively, with 17 bases between them. The CDR3 DNA reads TGTGCCAGCAGCCCGGCCCTACGGCGGAGCTCCTACAATGAGCAGTTCTTC. This gives the protein CASSPALRRSSYNEQFF.

This clonotype was seen ten or more times. This chain uses TRBV29-1 with TRBJ2-1; 8 positions agree with TRBD1. Germline V gene lookup returns CDR1 SQVTM and CDR2 ANQGSEA. The ends lost 6 bases at V and 8 bases at J; junction bases unmatched: 6. This CDR3 region has 12 residues. In DNA, the CDR3 is TGCAGCGTCAGGACAGGGATCGATGAGCAGTTCTTC. Translating gives CSVRTGIDEQFF.

There are many counts of this clonotype. The chain combines TRBV11-3 with TRBJ2-1, with D unresolved. Deletions cut 0 bases from V and 6 bases from J, with 6 bases between. This CDR3 is 13 amino acids long. From germline, CDR1 is SGHNT and CDR2 YENEEA. Written as DNA, the CDR3 is TGTGCCAGCAGCTTAGAACCAATCAATGAGCAGTTCTTC. As protein: CASSLEPINEQFF.

This clonotype was recorded at least ten times. The chain has TRBV5-1 and TRBJ2-7; the match to TRBD1 covers 7 bases. With 4 bases clipped from V and 2 bases from J, the junction kept 9 bases outside the gene matches. The CDR3 is 15 amino acids. Germline V gene sequence: CDR1 SGHRS, CDR2 YFSETQ. The CDR3 loop reads CASSPRQGRPYEQYF. CDR3 coding DNA: TGCGCCAGCAGCCCCCGACAGGGCCGTCCCTACGAGCAGTACTTC.

The J gene is TRBJ2-5, the V gene TRBV29-1, with D tentatively TRBD2 (5 bases). CDR3 size: 12 residues. Germline CDR1 reads SQVTM; CDR2 reads ANQGSEA. The germline V and J ends were trimmed by 6 bases and 1 base, with 9 bases remaining between them. This CDR3 is CSVAGGQETQYF. DNA for the CDR3: TGCAGCGTAGCCGGAGGCCAAGAGACCCAGTACTTC.

Remarks on this clonotype: A read error is possible here, since a much larger clone lies one base away. The chain uses TRBV7-9 and TRBJ2-7; D not resolved. Per germline, CDR1 SEHNR and CDR2 FQNEAQ (reference sequence). Trimming cost V 6 bases and J 3 bases, with 6 bases left between them. This CDR3 spans 11 amino acids. The CDR3 sequence: CASRRGYEQYF. The CDR3 coding sequence is TGTGCCAGCAGACGTGGCTACGAGCAGTACTTC.

V and J are TRBV7-9 and TRBJ1-1; no clear D gene. The CDR3 totals 15 residues. The germline V and J ends were trimmed by 5 bases and 3 bases, with 16 bases remaining between them. CDR1 and CDR2 from the germline V gene are SEHNR and FQNEAQ (reference sequence). The CDR3 spells CASSLCGVWDTEAFF. Written as DNA, the CDR3 is TGTGCCAGCAGCCTATGTGGTGTGTGGGACACTGAAGCTTTCTTT.

The chain carries TRBV7-2 and TRBJ2-3; TRBD2 might be the D (5 bases). This CDR3 spans 14 amino acids. CDR1 and CDR2 from the germline V gene are SGHTA and FQGNSA. Trimming removed 3 bases from V and 3 bases from J, with 10 bases in between. Here the CDR3 DNA reads TGTGCCAGCAGCTTCGGAGGCTGGACAGATACGCAGTATTTT. Its translation is CASSFGGWTDTQYF. Based on the CDR3 plus reference TRBV7-2 and TRBJ2-3, the full variable domain is GAGVSQSPSNKVTEKGKDVELRCDPISGHTALYWYRQSLGQGLEFLIYFQGNSAPDKSGLPSDRFSAERTGGSVSTLTIQRTQQEDSAVYLCASSFGGWTDTQYFGPGTRLTVL.

The chain recombines TRBV7-3 with TRBJ2-1; TRBD2 matches at 9 bases. The CDR3 consists of 15 residues. The germline V gene encodes CDR1 SGHTA and CDR2 FQGTGA. Losses at the gene ends were 5 bases for V and 4 bases for J; bases not matched to a gene: 6. CDR3 sequence: CASSAVAGAYNEQFF. The CDR3 bases are TGTGCCAGCAGCGCCGTAGCGGGAGCATACAATGAGCAGTTCTTC.

The table lists this clonotype with a few counts. The J gene is TRBJ2-2, the V gene TRBV7-3, with a tentative D call TRBD1 (5 bases). Germline CDR1 SGHTA, CDR2 FQGTGA. The CDR3 contains 14 residues. V was pared by 3 bases and J by 4 bases, with 9 bases between. The CDR3 DNA is TGTGCCAGCAGCTTGACAGAGCGCACCGGGGAGCTGTTTTTT. This codes for CASSLTERTGELFF.

There are a few counts of this clonotype. The chain carries TRBV29-1 and TRBJ1-2; TRBD1 might be the D (5 bases). The CDR3 sequence is 11 residues long. V lost 2 bases and J lost 4, with 5 bases in between. Germline assignment: CDR1 SQVTM and CDR2 ANQGSEA. The CDR3 protein is CSVEQGYGYTF. DNA of the CDR3: TGCAGCGTTGAACAGGGCTATGGCTACACCTTC.

The chain's CDR3 is CASSLRSGEGGKTQYF. DNA of the CDR3: TGTGCCAGCAGTTTGCGTTCAGGGGAGGGTGGAAAGACCCAGTACTTC. The J gene is TRBJ2-5, the V gene TRBV28; D is perhaps TRBD2 (7 bases). There are 16 residues in the CDR3. Germline-derived CDR1 and CDR2 are MDHEN and SYDVKM. V lost 3 bases and J 6 bases, leaving 20 bases between the germline ends. The full variable domain, with the rest looked up from reference TRBV28 and TRBJ2-5, is DVKVTQSSRYLVKRTGEKVFLECVQDMDHENMFWYRQDPGLGLRLIYFSYDVKMKEKGDIPEGYSVSREKKERFSLILESASTNQTSMYLCASSLRSGEGGKTQYFGPGTRLLVL.

A few counts support this clonotype. The gene calls are TRBV14 and TRBJ2-3; possible D gene TRBD2, 6 bases. There are 17 residues in the CDR3. V gave up 0 bases and J gave up 6 bases, with 19 bases separating them. Germline loops: CDR1 SGHDN, CDR2 FVKESK. CDR3: CASSQELGGGLLDTQYF. CDR3 in DNA: TGTGCCAGCAGCCAAGAATTAGGAGGAGGGCTTCTCGATACGCAGTATTTT.

This clonotype has ten or more counts. This chain links TRBV20-1 with TRBJ2-7; 8 positions match TRBD2. CDR3 size: 13 residues. The germline CDR1 and CDR2 sequences are DFQATT and SNEGSKA (reference sequence). The V and J ends lost 7 bases and 3 bases, in that order; junction bases with no gene match: 8. DNA of the CDR3: TGCAGTGGGGCGGGAGGACATAACTACGAGCAGTACTTC. Amino acids: CSGAGGHNYEQYF.

This clonotype occurred many times. The chain has TRBV12-3 or TRBV12-4 and TRBJ2-1, with 11 positions matching TRBD2. The CDR3 consists of 15 residues. Unmatched junction bases numbered 10, after V lost 5 bases and J lost 10 bases. The CDR3 nucleotides read TGTGCCAGCAGTGCCTTAGTAGCGGGAGGGCGGGAGCAGTTCTTC. Protein sequence: CASSALVAGGREQFF.

This clonotype was counted many times. This chain links TRBV28 with TRBJ1-5, with TRBD1 matching over 11 bases. V lost 1 base, J lost 5 bases, and 4 bases stayed unmatched. Germline V CDR1 and CDR2: MDHEN, SYDVKM. CDR3 size: 16 residues. The CDR3 here is CASSLSRTGGDQPQHF. The DNA for the CDR3 is TGTGCCAGCAGTTTATCGAGGACAGGGGGCGATCAGCCCCAGCATTTT.

The rearrangement joins TRBV12-3 or TRBV12-4 to TRBJ1-4, with TRBD1 matching over 7 bases. With V trimmed by 5 bases and J by 6 bases, 6 bases remained unmatched. This CDR3 contains 14 residues. This chain's CDR3 is CASSGDSTYEKLFF. The CDR3 DNA sequence: TGTGCCAGCAGTGGGGACAGCACGTATGAAAAACTGTTTTTT.

The chain employs TRBV25-1 and TRBJ2-2, with D possibly being TRBD2 (5 bases). The V end was cut by 0 bases, the J end by 4 bases, with 9 bases between. Looked up from germline, CDR1 is MGHDK and CDR2 is SYGVNS. This CDR3 is built from 15 residues. The CDR3 sequence is CASSEYNSVTGELFF. The CDR3 nucleotides are TGTGCCAGCAGTGAATACAATAGCGTCACCGGGGAGCTGTTTTTT. The complete variable domain, with remaining parts taken from reference TRBV25-1 and TRBJ2-2, reads EADIYQTPRYLVIGTGKKITLECSQTMGHDKMYWYQQDPGMELHLIHYSYGVNSTEKGDLSSESTVSRIRTEHFPLTLESARPSHTSQYLCASSEYNSVTGELFFGEGSRLTVL.

This clonotype was seen ten or more times. The genes are TRBV28 and TRBJ2-7; D may be TRBD2 (6 bases). Germline CDR1 MDHEN, CDR2 SYDVKM. V was pared by 3 bases and J by 7 bases, with 16 bases between. This CDR3 comprises 14 residues. For the CDR3, the DNA is TGTGCCAGCAGTTTTGGCCGCGAAGGGAGGGAGCAGTACTTC. Translated, it gives CASSFGREGREQYF.